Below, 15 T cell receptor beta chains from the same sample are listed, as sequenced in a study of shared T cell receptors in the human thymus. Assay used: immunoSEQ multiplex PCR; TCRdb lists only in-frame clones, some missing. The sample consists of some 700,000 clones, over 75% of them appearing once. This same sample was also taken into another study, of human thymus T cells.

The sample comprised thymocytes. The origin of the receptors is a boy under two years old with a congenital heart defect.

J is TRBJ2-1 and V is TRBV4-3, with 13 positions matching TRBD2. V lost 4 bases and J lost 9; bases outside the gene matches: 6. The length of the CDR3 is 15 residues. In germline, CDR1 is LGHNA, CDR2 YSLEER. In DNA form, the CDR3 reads TGCGCCAGCAGCCCGGGACTAGCGGGGAATATTGAGCAGTTCTTC. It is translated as CASSPGLAGNIEQFF.

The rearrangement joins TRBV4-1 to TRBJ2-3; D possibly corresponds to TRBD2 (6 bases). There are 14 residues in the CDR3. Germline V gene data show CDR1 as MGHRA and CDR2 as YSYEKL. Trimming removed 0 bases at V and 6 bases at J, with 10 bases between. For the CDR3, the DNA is TGCGCCAGCAGCCAAGATCGTCTAGCGGATACGCAGTATTTT. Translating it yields CASSQDRLADTQYF.

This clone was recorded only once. The CDR3 is CAISEPPTSGYQETQYF. Written as DNA, the CDR3 is TGTGCCATCAGTGAGCCGCCCACTAGCGGGTACCAAGAGACCCAGTACTTC. This chain links TRBV10-3 with TRBJ2-5, with 9 bases matching TRBD2. V lost 2 bases to trimming and J lost 0 bases; unmatched junction nucleotides: 7. CDR3 length: 17 amino acids. Germline values: CDR1 ENHRY, CDR2 SYGVKD.

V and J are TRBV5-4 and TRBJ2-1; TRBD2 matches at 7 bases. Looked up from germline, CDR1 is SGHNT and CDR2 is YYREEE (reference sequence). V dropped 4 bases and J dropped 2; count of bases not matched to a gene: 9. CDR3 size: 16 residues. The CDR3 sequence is CASSILTSNTYNEQFF. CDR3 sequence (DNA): TGTGCCAGCAGCATCCTGACTAGCAACACCTACAATGAGCAGTTCTTC.

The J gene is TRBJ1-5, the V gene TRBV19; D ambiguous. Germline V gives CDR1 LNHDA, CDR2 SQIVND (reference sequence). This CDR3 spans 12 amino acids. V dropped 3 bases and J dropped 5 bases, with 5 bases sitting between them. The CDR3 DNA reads TGTGCCAGTAGTATCTCTCATCAGCCCCAGCATTTT. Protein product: CASSISHQPQHF.

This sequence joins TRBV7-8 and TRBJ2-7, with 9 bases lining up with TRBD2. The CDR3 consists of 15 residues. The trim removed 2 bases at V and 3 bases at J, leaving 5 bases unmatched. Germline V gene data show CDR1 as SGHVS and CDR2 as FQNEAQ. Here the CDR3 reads CASSLFAGGFYEQYF. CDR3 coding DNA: TGTGCCAGCAGCTTATTTGCGGGAGGGTTCTACGAGCAGTACTTC.

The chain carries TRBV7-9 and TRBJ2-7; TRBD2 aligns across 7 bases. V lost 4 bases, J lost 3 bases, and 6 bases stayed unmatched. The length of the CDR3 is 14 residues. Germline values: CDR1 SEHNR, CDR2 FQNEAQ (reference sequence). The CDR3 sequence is CASSSLWGGYEQYF. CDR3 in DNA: TGTGCCAGCAGCTCCCTTTGGGGGGGCTACGAGCAGTACTTC.

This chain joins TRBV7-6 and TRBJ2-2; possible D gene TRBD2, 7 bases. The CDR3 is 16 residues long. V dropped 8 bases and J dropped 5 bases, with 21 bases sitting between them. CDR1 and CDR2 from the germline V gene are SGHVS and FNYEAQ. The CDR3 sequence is CASGPKWGGRTGELFF. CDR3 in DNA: TGTGCCAGCGGGCCTAAGTGGGGGGGCCGGACCGGGGAGCTGTTTTTT.

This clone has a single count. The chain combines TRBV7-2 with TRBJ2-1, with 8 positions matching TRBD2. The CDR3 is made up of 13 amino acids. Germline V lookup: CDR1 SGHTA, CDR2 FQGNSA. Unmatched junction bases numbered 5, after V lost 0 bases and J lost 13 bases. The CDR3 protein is CASSLAREGVQFF. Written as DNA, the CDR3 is TGTGCCAGCAGCTTAGCCCGGGAGGGGGTTCAGTTCTTC.

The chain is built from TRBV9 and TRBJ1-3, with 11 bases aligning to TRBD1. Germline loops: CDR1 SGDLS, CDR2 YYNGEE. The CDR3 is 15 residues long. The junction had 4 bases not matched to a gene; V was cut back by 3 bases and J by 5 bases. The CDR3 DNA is TGTGCCAGCAGCGATAGGGACAGGGGGAGAAACACCATATATTTT. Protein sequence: CASSDRDRGRNTIYF. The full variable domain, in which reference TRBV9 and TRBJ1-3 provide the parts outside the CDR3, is DSGVTQTPKHLITATGQRVTLRCSPRSGDLSVYWYQQSLDQGLQFLIQYYNGEERAKGNILERFSAQQFPDLHSELNLSSLELGDSALYFCASSDRDRGRNTIYFGEGSWLTVV.

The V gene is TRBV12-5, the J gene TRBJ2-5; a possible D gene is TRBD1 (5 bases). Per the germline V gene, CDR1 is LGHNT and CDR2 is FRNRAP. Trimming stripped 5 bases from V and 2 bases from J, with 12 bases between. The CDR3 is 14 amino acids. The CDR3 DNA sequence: TGTGCTAGTGGTCAAAGGAAGGGGCAAGAGACCCAGTACTTC. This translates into CASGQRKGQETQYF.

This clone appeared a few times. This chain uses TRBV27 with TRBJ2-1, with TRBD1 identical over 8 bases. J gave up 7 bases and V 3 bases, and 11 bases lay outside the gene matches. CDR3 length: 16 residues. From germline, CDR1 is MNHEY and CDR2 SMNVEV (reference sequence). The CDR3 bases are TGTGCCAGCAGTTTCAATCCCGGGGGACAGGCGAATGAGCAGTTCTTC. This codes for CASSFNPGGQANEQFF.

The CDR3 nucleotides read TGCAGCGTTGAAGATTCGTGGGGACAGGGGAAATCCTACTATGGCTACACCTTC. Its translation is CSVEDSWGQGKSYYGYTF. The chain uses TRBV29-1 and TRBJ1-2; 10 bases align to TRBD1. In germline, CDR1 is SQVTM, CDR2 ANQGSEA. This CDR3 is 18 amino acids long. The junction had 13 bases not matched to a gene; V was cut back by 0 bases and J by 3 bases.

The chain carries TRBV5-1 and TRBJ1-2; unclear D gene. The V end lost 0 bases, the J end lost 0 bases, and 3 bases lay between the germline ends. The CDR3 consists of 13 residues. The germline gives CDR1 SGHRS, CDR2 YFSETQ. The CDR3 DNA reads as TGCGCCAGCAGCTTGGGAGCTAACTATGGCTACACCTTC. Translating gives CASSLGANYGYTF.

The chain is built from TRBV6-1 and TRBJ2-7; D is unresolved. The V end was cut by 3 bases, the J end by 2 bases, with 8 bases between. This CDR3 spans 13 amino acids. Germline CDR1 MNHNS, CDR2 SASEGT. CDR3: CASSDRSPYEQYF. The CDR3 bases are TGTGCCAGCAGTGATCGTTCCCCCTACGAGCAGTACTTC.